This T cell receptor beta chain was retrieved from a study of blood T cells in healthy people across ages. Broader study findings: The authors considered diversity estimates from one million T cells to be underestimates.

Regarding this clonotype: Its matching antigen is unknown.

The CDR3 is 16 amino acids. Germline V gene sequence: CDR1 MNHEY, CDR2 SMNVEV (reference sequence). V trimming: 6 bases; J trimming: 0 bases; junction bases outside the gene matches: 6. PBMCs numbering at least 6.5 million were isolated per sample. A sample-barcoded 5' primer and a J-beta primer mix were used in a second PCR of roughly 6 to 12 cycles. A template-switch adaptor that had 12 random nucleotides put a tag on each cDNA molecule. MiXCR, applied by TCRdb to the 5' RACE reads, yields one record per CDR3 protein. This table has around 940,000 distinct CDR3 sequences, roughly 51% appearing once.

This TCR was recovered from a woman aged 60-70 years in good health. Sequences were obtained from blood. The genes are TRBV27 and TRBJ2-3, with 10 bases that match TRBD2. CDR3 in amino acids: CASRPGLATSTDTQYF. The CDR3 DNA reads TGTGCCAGCAGGCCGGGACTAGCGACTAGCACAGATACGCAGTATTTT.